The present TCR beta chain was sequenced within a study of T cell repertoires in cytomegalovirus infection. About the research overall: It was the public TCR beta signatures that indicated both CMV infection and matching HLA type.

This clonotype was recorded a few times. What it binds is not known. In TCRdb, the reads were re-called with MiXCR into one record per CDR3 protein. This repertoire shows around 440,000 distinct CDR3 sequences, 10% to 12% found once; its top ten account for about 10%. Study-level results: CMV-specific TCR beta clonotypes restricted by HLA-C dominated the ex vivo response. Using cumulative public TCR beta family frequency, the authors identified those who carried CMV together with the relevant HLA.

Germline-derived CDR1 and CDR2 are DFQATT and SNEGSKA (reference sequence). J gave up 6 bases and V 6 bases, and 13 bases lay outside the gene matches. The CDR3 contains 15 residues. Source material: PBMCs. This TCR was sampled from a human donor in good health (CMV status not recorded). Some clones in this sample may be carry-over from other donors' samples. The chain is built from TRBV20-1 and TRBJ2-3; TRBD2 matches at 9 bases. The CDR3 DNA reads TGCAGTGCGCGTCGACTGGCGGGAGGGCGCGATACGCAGTATTTT. It specifies CSARRLAGGRDTQYF.